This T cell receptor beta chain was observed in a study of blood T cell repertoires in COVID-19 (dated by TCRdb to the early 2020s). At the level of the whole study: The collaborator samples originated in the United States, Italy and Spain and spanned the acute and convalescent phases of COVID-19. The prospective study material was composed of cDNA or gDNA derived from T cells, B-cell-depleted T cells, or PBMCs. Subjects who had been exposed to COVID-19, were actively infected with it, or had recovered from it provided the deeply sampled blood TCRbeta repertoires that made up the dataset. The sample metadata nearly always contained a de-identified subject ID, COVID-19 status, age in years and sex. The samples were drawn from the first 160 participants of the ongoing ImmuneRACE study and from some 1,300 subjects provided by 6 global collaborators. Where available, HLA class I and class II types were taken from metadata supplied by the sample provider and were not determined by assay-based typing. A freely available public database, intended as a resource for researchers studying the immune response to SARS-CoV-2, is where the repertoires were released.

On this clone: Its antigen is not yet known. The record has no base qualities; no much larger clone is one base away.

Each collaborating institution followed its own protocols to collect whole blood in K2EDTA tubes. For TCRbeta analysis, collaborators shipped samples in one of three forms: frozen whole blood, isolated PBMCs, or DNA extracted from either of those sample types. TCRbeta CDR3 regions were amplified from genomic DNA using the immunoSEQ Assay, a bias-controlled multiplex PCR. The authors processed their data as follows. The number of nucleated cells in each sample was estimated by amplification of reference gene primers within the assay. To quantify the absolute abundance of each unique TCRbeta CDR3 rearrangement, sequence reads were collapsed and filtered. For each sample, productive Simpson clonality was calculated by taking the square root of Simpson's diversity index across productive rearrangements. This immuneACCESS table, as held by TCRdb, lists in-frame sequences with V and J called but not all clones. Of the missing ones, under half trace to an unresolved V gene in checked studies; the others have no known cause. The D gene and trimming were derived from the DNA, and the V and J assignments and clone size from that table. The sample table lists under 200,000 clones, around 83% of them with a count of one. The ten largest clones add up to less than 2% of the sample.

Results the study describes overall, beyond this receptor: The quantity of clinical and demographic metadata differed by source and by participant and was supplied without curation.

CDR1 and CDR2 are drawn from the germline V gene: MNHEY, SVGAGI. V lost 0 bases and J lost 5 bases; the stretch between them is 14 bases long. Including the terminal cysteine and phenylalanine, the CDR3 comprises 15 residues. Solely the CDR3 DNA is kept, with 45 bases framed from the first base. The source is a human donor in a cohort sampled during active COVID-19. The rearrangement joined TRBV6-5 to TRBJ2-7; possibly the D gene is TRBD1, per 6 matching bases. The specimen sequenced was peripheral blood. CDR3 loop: CASSYSWGQANEQYF. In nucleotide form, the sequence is TGTGCCAGCAGTTACTCGTGGGGACAAGCGAACGAGCAGTACTTC.